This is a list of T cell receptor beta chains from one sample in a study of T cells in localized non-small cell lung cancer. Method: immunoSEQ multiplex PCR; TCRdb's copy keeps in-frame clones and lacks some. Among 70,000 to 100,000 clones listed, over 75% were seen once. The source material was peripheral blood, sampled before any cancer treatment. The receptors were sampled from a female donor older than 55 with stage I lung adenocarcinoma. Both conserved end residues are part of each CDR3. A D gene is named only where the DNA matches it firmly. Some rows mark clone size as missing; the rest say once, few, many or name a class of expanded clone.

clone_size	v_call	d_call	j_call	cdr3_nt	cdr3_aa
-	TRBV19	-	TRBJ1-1	TGTGCCAGTCGTTACCAGGGTGTGGGCACTGAAGCTTTCTTT	CASRYQGVGTEAFF
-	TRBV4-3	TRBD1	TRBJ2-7	TGCGCCAGCAGCCAAGATGGCGGGACAGGGGGCTACGAGCAGTACTTC	CASSQDGGTGGYEQYF
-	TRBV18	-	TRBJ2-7	TGTGCCAGCTCACGACGACAGGACTACGAGCAGTACTTC	CASSRRQDYEQYF
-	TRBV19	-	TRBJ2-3	TGTGCCAGTAGTATTCCCAGTCCGGCTACTTGGGAAACAGATACGCAGTATTTT	CASSIPSPATWETDTQYF
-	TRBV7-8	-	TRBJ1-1	TGTGCCAGCAGCTTAATGCGGGGGAAGATGAACACTGAAGCTTTCTTT	CASSLMRGKMNTEAFF
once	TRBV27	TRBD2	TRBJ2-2	TGTGCCAGCAGTCTGACTAGCGGGACTAAGAACACCGGGGAGCTGTTTTTT	CASSLTSGTKNTGELFF
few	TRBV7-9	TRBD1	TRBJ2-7	TGTGCCAGCAGCTCGACGGACAGGGGTTATACGAAGCAGTACTTC	CASSSTDRGYTKQYF
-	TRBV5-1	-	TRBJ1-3	TGCGCCAGCAGCATAGGGACCCCTGGAAACACCATATATTTT	CASSIGTPGNTIYF
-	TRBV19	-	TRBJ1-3	TGTGCCAGTAGCCATGCGTCGGCTGGAAACACCATATATTTT	CASSHASAGNTIYF
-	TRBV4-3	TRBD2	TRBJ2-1	TGCGCCAGCAGCCAAGTTCTAGGACTAGCGAGAAATGAGCAGTTCTTC	CASSQVLGLARNEQFF
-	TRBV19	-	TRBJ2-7	TGTGCCAGTAGTATCCAACCGGGACTTCTATACGAGCAGTACTTC	CASSIQPGLLYEQYF
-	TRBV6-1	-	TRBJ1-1	TGTGCCAGCAGTGAGAGAGGGGTGACTGAAGCTTTCTTT	CASSERGVTEAFF
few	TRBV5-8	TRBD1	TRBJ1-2	TGTGCCAGCAGCACCCGACAGGGACTCTATGGCTACACCTTC	CASSTRQGLYGYTF
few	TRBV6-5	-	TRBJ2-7	TGTGCCAGCAGTTACTCGGCAGGGGTCGAGCAGTACTTC	CASSYSAGVEQYF
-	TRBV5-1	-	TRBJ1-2	TGCGCCAGCAGCTTGGCTACAGGGAAGGACTATGGCTACACCTTC	CASSLATGKDYGYTF
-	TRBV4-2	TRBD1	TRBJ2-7	TGTGCCAGCAGCCAAGGGGCAGGGGGCGCGAAGGAGCAGTACTTC	CASSQGAGGAKEQYF
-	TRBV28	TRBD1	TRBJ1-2	TGTGCCAGCAGTCCCTTGGGACAGGCGCACTATGGCTACACCTTC	CASSPLGQAHYGYTF
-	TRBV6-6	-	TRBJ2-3	TGTGCCAGCAAATTCGGGGGTAGCACAGATACGCAGTATTTT	CASKFGGSTDTQYF
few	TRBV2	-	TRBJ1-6	TGTGCCAGCAGCGGCTTAGGGAACTATAATTCACCCCTCCACTTT	CASSGLGNYNSPLHF
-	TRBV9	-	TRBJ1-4	TGTGCCAGCAGCGTAGTGGGCCGACTTGATGAAAAACTGTTTTTT	CASSVVGRLDEKLFF
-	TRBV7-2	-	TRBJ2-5	TGTGCCAGCAGCTTAGGGTCTGGGGAGACCCAGTACTTC	CASSLGSGETQYF
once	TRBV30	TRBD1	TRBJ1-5	TGTGCCCTAGGACAGGGACTAAATCAGCCCCAGCATTTT	CALGQGLNQPQHF
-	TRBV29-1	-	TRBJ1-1	TGCAGCGCTGAGGTCGGGGCGCGAGCTTTCTTT	CSAEVGARAFF
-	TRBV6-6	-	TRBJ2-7	TGTGCCAGCAGTTCTGGGCCCGCGATCTACGAGCAGTACTTC	CASSSGPAIYEQYF
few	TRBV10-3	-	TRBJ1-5	TGTGCCCCGGGCACCCATAGCAATCAGCCCCAGCATTTT	CAPGTHSNQPQHF
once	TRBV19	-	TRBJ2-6	TGTGCCAGTAGTGCCAAATCTGGGGCCAACGTCCTGACTTTC	CASSAKSGANVLTF
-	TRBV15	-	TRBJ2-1	TGTGCCACCAGCAGAGAAAGGGGAAGTGAGCAGTTCTTC	CATSRERGSEQFF
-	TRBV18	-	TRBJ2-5	TGTGCCAGCTCAACAGGGAAAGAGACCCAGTACTTC	CASSTGKETQYF
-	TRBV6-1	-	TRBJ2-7	TGTGCCAGCAGTGAATCTGGCAGGGGCTACGAGCAGTACTTC	CASSESGRGYEQYF
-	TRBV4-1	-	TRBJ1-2	TGCGCCAGCAGCATACAGGGAAGCGGCTATGGCTACACCTTC	CASSIQGSGYGYTF
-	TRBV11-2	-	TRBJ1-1	TGTGCCAGCAGCTTGCATGAGAACGCTGAAGCTTTCTTT	CASSLHENAEAFF
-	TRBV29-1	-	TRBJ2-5	TGCAGCGTTGACGGGGTGGCGGGGGAGACCCAGTACTTC	CSVDGVAGETQYF
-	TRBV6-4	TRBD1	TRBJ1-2	TGTGCCAGCAGGGGACAGGGGGACTATGGCTACACCTTC	CASRGQGDYGYTF
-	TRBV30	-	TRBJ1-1	TGTGCCTGGAGGGACAGCAACACTGAAGCTTTCTTT	CAWRDSNTEAFF
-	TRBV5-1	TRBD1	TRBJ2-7	TGCGCCAGCAGTTTGGGGACAGGAGCCTACGAGCAGTACTTC	CASSLGTGAYEQYF
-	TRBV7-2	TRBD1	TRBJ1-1	TGTGCCAGCAGCCATCCCGGGACAGGGGGCACTGAAGCTTTCTTT	CASSHPGTGGTEAFF
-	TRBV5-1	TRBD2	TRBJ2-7	TGCGCCAGCAGCGCGCAACTAGCGGGCTACGAGCAGTACTTC	CASSAQLAGYEQYF
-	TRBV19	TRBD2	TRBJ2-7	TGTGCCAGTAGTATAGGCTGGAGCGGGAGCCCCTACGAGCAGTACTTC	CASSIGWSGSPYEQYF
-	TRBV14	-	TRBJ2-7	TGTGCCAGCAGCCACGACGGGCGGCCGGCTTACGAGCAGTACTTC	CASSHDGRPAYEQYF
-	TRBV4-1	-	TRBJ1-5	TGCGCCAGCACTTCTTTAGAGGGCGTTCAGCCCCAGCATTTT	CASTSLEGVQPQHF
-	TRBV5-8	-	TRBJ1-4	TGTGCCAGCAGCTTTGACAGGAGTCGGAATGAAAAACTGTTTTTT	CASSFDRSRNEKLFF
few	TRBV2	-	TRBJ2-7	TGTGCCAGCAGCGGCCTTACCACTACCTACGAGCAGTACTTC	CASSGLTTTYEQYF
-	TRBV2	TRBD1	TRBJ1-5	TGTGCCAGCAGTGGACAGGGCCAAAATCAGCCCCAGCATTTT	CASSGQGQNQPQHF
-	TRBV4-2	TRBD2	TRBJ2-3	TGTGCCAGCAGCCAAGAACTAGCGGGGGGGTCAGATACGCAGTATTTT	CASSQELAGGSDTQYF
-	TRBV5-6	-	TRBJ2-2	TGTGCCAGCAGCCCTTACCCCTGGGGGGCCGGGGAGCTGTTTTTT	CASSPYPWGAGELFF
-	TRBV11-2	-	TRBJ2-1	TGTGCCAGCAGCTTAGGCCCCAGCTCCTACAATGAGCAGTTCTTC	CASSLGPSSYNEQFF
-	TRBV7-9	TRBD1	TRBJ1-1	TGTGCCAGCAGCCTAGCCCAGGGGGTGAAGAACACTGAAGCTTTCTTT	CASSLAQGVKNTEAFF
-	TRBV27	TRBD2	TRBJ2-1	TGTGCCAGCAGTTTAGCGGGAGGTCCCTACAATGAGCAGTTCTTC	CASSLAGGPYNEQFF
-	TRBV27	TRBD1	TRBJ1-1	TGTGCCAGCAGTTTATCGGGGACAGGAAGAGCTTTCTTT	CASSLSGTGRAFF
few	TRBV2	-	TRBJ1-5	TGTGCCAGCACCCTCGGTGACAATCAGCCCCAGCATTTT	CASTLGDNQPQHF
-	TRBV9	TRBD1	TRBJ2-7	TGTGCCAGCACCCGGGGACAGGGGGCCTACGAGCAGTACTTC	CASTRGQGAYEQYF
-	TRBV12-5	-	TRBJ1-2	TGTGCTAGTGGTTTGGACGTAAACTATGGCTACACCTTC	CASGLDVNYGYTF
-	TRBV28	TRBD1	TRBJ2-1	TGTGCCAGCTACCGGACAGGGGGATACAATGAGCAGTTCTTC	CASYRTGGYNEQFF